The 20 T cell receptor beta chains given below trace back to one sample, sequenced in a study of T cell responses to AZD1222 COVID-19 vaccine. Data came from immunoSEQ multiplex PCR; TCRdb stores just in-frame clones and leaves some out. This sample has about 160,000 clones, with approximately 90% found just once. The starting material was peripheral blood, obtained 28 days after the second AZD1222 dose. The source of these receptors is an adult who received the AZD1222 COVID-19 vaccine.

The V call is TRBV7-9, the J call TRBJ1-2; 7 nucleotides align to TRBD1. The V gene end was trimmed by 5 bases and the J gene end by 8 bases; junction bases not matched to a gene: 11. The length of the CDR3 is 14 residues. CDR1 SEHNR and CDR2 FQNEAQ come from the germline V gene (reference sequence). Written as DNA, the CDR3 is TGTGCCAGCAGCCGCAGCTCACAGGGGTCCGGCTACACCTTC. This sequence encodes CASSRSSQGSGYTF.

The chain is built from TRBV19 and TRBJ1-5; weak D call: TRBD1 (5 bases). Trimming stripped 1 base from V and 7 bases from J, with 14 bases between. The V gene's germline CDR1 is LNHDA and CDR2 SQIVND (reference sequence). The CDR3 runs 15 residues. CDR3 sequence reads: CASSIVSGSGQPQHF. For the CDR3, the DNA is TGTGCCAGTAGTATAGTCTCAGGGTCAGGCCAGCCCCAGCATTTT.

V gene TRBV5-1 combines with J gene TRBJ1-2, with unresolved D. V shed 1 base and J shed 7 bases, with 20 bases lying between them. CDR1 and CDR2 (germline): SGHRS, YFSETQ. The CDR3 is 16 residues long. This CDR3 reads CASSLLFEGNVGGYTF. In nucleotides, the CDR3 is TGCGCCAGCAGCTTGCTGTTTGAAGGGAATGTCGGTGGCTACACCTTC.

The chain joins TRBV2 to TRBJ1-2, with unresolved D. The V end was cut by 7 bases, the J end by 4 bases, with 10 bases between. The CDR3 extends over 12 amino acids. Per germline, CDR1 SNHLY and CDR2 FYNNEI. CDR3 region: CASTESGYGYTF. The DNA of the CDR3 is TGTGCCAGCACGGAGTCCGGCTATGGCTACACCTTC.

This chain links TRBV6-4 with TRBJ1-6, with unresolved D. The CDR3 runs to 15 residues. Germline values: CDR1 MRHNA, CDR2 SNTAGT. V gave up 3 bases and J gave up 5 bases, with 11 bases separating them. CDR3 region: CASSDDGLNNSPLHF. DNA of the CDR3: TGTGCCAGCAGTGATGACGGCCTGAATAATTCACCCCTCCACTTT.

The V gene is TRBV15, the J gene TRBJ1-6; unclear D gene. V shed 0 bases and J shed 6 bases, with 18 bases lying between them. The CDR3 has 18 residues. From germline, CDR1 is LNHNV and CDR2 YYDKDF (reference sequence). CDR3 bases: TGTGCCACCAGCAGAGATATTGGCCAAAGAGGGAGTAATTCACCCCTCCACTTT. Its translation is CATSRDIGQRGSNSPLHF.

The rearrangement uses TRBV10-3 and TRBJ1-5, with D perhaps TRBD1 (6 bases). This CDR3 spans 15 amino acids. Trimming removed 4 bases from V and 0 bases from J, with 10 bases in between. Germline V gene data show CDR1 as ENHRY and CDR2 as SYGVKD. The CDR3 nucleotides are TGTGCCATCAGTGGACAGGCCCTTAGCAATCAGCCCCAGCATTTT. It codes for CAISGQALSNQPQHF.

The table lists this clone with a count of one. The chain's CDR3 is CASSRGQGGDYGYTF. Written as DNA, the CDR3 is TGCGCCAGCAGCCGCGGACAGGGAGGTGACTATGGCTACACCTTC. V usage is TRBV4-3 and J usage is TRBJ1-2, with 8 bases matching TRBD1. After removal of 4 bases from V and 3 bases from J, the junction contained 7 bases not matched to a gene. Germline CDR1 is LGHNA and CDR2 is YSLEER. The CDR3 loop spans 15 amino acids.

This sequence joins TRBV7-9 and TRBJ1-5; TRBD1 matches at 9 bases. The CDR3 runs 16 residues. Germline assignment: CDR1 SEHNR and CDR2 FQNEAQ (reference sequence). The V gene end was trimmed by 5 bases and the J gene end by 3 bases; junction bases not matched to a gene: 8. This CDR3 is CASSHLGQGPNQPQHF. The CDR3, as DNA: TGTGCCAGCAGCCACCTGGGACAGGGTCCCAATCAGCCCCAGCATTTT.

V usage is TRBV18 and J usage is TRBJ1-2; maybe TRBD1 (6 bases). Germline V lookup: CDR1 KGHSH, CDR2 LQKENI. The CDR3 consists of 15 residues. Trimming removed 4 bases from V and 4 bases from J, with 16 bases in between. The CDR3 DNA reads TGTGCCAGCTCACTAGGCTCAGGGGCCACCTATGGCTACACCTTC. Its translation is CASSLGSGATYGYTF. Complete variable domain (other parts from reference TRBV18 and TRBJ1-2): NAGVMQNPRHLVRRRGQEARLRCSPMKGHSHVYWYRQLPEEGLKFMVYLQKENIIDESGMPKERFSAEFPKEGPSILRIQQVVRGDSAAYFCASSLGSGATYGYTFGSGTRLTVV.

The count of this clone is one. This chain joins TRBV24-1 and TRBJ2-7; D might be TRBD1 (6 bases). The CDR3 totals 16 residues. Trimming took off 0 bases at V and 1 base at J, with 12 bases between the two ends. Germline V CDR1 and CDR2: KGHDR, SFDVKD. CDR3 in DNA: TGTGCCACCAGTGATTTGGGCAGGGGTGGTTCCTACGAGCAGTACTTC. This gives the protein CATSDLGRGGSYEQYF.

The J gene is TRBJ1-3, the V gene TRBV7-9; no clear D gene. Trimming shortened V by 1 base and J by 0 bases, and 7 bases separated the two germline ends. This CDR3 is built from 15 residues. Germline-derived CDR1 and CDR2 are SEHNR and FQNEAQ (reference sequence). CDR3 sequence: CASSLGADSGNTIYF. CDR3 nucleotides: TGTGCCAGCAGCTTAGGGGCAGACTCTGGAAACACCATATATTTT.

A single count supports this clone. The chain carries TRBV13 and TRBJ2-7; D call uncertain. Trimming stripped 5 bases from V and 2 bases from J, with 16 bases between. The CDR3 consists of 15 residues. Germline V lookup: CDR1 PRHDT, CDR2 FYEKMQ (reference sequence). Here the CDR3 reads CASSPPTRKTYEQYF. The CDR3 bases are TGTGCCAGCAGCCCCCCCACGCGGAAAACCTACGAGCAGTACTTC. The entire variable domain, with the rest obtained from reference TRBV13 and TRBJ2-7, is as follows: AAGVIQSPRHLIKEKRETATLKCYPIPRHDTVYWYQQGPGQDPQFLISFYEKMQSDKGSIPDRFSAQQFSDYHSELNMSSLELGDSALYFCASSPPTRKTYEQYFGPGTRLTVT.

This sequence joins TRBV6-6 and TRBJ1-1; D is uncertain. Per the germline V gene, CDR1 is MNHNY and CDR2 is SVGAGI (reference sequence). V was pared by 4 bases and J by 1 base, with 7 bases between. The CDR3 runs to 13 residues. Here the CDR3 DNA reads TGTGCCAGCAGTTTCTCCGGGAACACTGAAGCTTTCTTT. Protein sequence: CASSFSGNTEAFF.

This clone was observed once. The CDR3 sequence is CASSPPGLEALEQYF. CDR3 DNA: TGTGCCAGCAGCCCACCGGGACTTGAGGCTCTCGAGCAGTACTTC. The chain uses TRBV13 and TRBJ2-7, with TRBD2 as a possible D gene (6 bases). CDR3 length: 15 amino acids. V was pared by 5 bases and J by 6 bases, with 20 bases between. The germline V gene encodes CDR1 PRHDT and CDR2 FYEKMQ (reference sequence).

V gene TRBV30 combines with J gene TRBJ2-5; 8 bases map to TRBD2. V dropped 0 bases and J dropped 4; count of bases not matched to a gene: 4. Germline V CDR1 and CDR2: GTSNPN, SVGIG (reference sequence). The CDR3 has 14 residues. The CDR3 loop is CAWSVGGGTETQYF. CDR3 in DNA: TGTGCCTGGAGTGTGGGCGGGGGGACAGAGACCCAGTACTTC.

This rearrangement joins TRBV12-3 or TRBV12-4 to TRBJ2-5; no definite D call. This CDR3 region has 12 residues. V was cut by 3 bases and J by 5 bases, with 7 bases left in between. The CDR3 bases are TGTGCCAGCAGTTTCTCGGTGGAGACCCAGTACTTC. The encoded protein is CASSFSVETQYF.

The rearrangement links TRBV13 to TRBJ2-7; TRBD2 matches at 9 bases. This CDR3 is built from 14 residues. From germline, CDR1 is PRHDT and CDR2 FYEKMQ (reference sequence). J gave up 6 bases and V 2 bases, and 5 bases lay outside the gene matches. This CDR3 reads CASSLSSGEFEQYF. The CDR3 DNA sequence: TGTGCCAGCAGCTTATCTAGCGGGGAGTTCGAGCAGTACTTC.

The V gene is TRBV4-1, the J gene TRBJ2-1; 9 positions agree with TRBD2. The CDR3 has 17 residues. The germline V gene encodes CDR1 MGHRA and CDR2 YSYEKL. V shed 0 bases and J 10 bases; nucleotides not matched to a gene: 13. The CDR3 sequence is CASSQDWARGGSGEQFF. Written as DNA, the CDR3 is TGCGCCAGCAGCCAAGATTGGGCGCGGGGGGGTTCCGGGGAGCAGTTCTTC.

This rearrangement joins TRBV4-1 to TRBJ1-5; TRBD1 might be the D (5 bases). Germline assignment: CDR1 MGHRA and CDR2 YSYEKL. V lost 0 bases and J 7 bases, leaving 13 bases between the germline ends. The CDR3 extends over 15 amino acids. CDR3 DNA sequence: TGCGCCAGCAGCCAAGATCCCCAGGGAGGACAGCCCCAGCATTTT. This encodes CASSQDPQGGQPQHF.